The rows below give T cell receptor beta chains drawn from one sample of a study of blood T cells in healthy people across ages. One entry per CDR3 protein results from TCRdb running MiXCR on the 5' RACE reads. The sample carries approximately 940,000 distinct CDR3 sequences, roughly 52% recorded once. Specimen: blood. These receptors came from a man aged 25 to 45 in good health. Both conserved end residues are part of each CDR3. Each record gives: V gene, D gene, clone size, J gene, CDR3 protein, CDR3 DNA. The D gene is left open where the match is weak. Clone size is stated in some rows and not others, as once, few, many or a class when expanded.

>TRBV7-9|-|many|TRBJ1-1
CASSLSDTEAFF
TGTGCCAGCAGCTTAAGTGACACTGAAGCTTTCTTT
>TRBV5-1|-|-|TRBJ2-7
CASSLPDRLGVPNEQYF
TGCGCCAGCAGCTTACCCGATCGACTAGGAGTTCCTAACGAGCAGTACTTC
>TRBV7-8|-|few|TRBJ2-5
CASSLAGWDQETQYF
TGTGCCAGCAGCTTAGCAGGGTGGGATCAAGAGACCCAGTACTTC
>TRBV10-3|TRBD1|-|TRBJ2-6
CAVARDRLISGANVLTF
TGTGCCGTGGCCCGGGACAGGCTCATCTCTGGGGCCAACGTCCTGACTTTC
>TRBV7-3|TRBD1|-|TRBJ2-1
CASSSTGWNEQFF
TGTGCCAGCAGCTCGACAGGGTGGAATGAGCAGTTCTTC
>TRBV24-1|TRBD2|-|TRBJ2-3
CATSDPGREGFVSDTQYF
TGTGCCACCAGTGACCCGGGCCGGGAGGGATTTGTGTCAGATACGCAGTATTTT
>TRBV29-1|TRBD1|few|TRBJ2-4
CSVELRGREQYF
TGCAGCGTTGAATTGAGGGGGCGAGAGCAGTACTTC
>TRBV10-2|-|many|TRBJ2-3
CASSVGLKSTDTQYF
TGCGCCAGCAGTGTAGGGCTAAAATCGACAGATACGCAGTATTTT
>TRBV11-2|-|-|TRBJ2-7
CASSSEGGGGFFEQYF
TGTGCCAGCAGCTCAGAGGGGGGAGGGGGTTTCTTCGAGCAGTACTTC
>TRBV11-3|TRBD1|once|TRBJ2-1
CASSLDRGTGMRDEQFF
TGTGCCAGCAGCTTAGATCGGGGGACAGGGATGAGAGATGAGCAGTTCTTC
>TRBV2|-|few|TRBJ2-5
CASSEQAQETQYF
TGTGCCAGCAGTGAACAGGCACAAGAGACCCAGTACTTC
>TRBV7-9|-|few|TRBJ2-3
CASSSTVARTDTQYF
TGTGCCAGTAGCTCGACTGTAGCTAGGACAGATACGCAGTATTTT
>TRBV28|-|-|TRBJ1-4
CASASGQKLFF
TGTGCCAGCGCTTCAGGGCAGAAATTGTTTTTT
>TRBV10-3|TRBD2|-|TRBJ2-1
CAISSGGSYNEQFF
TGTGCCATCAGTAGCGGGGGGTCTTACAATGAGCAGTTCTTC
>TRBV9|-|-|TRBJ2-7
CASSVLDITYEQYF
TGTGCCAGCAGCGTACTTGACATCACCTACGAGCAGTACTTC
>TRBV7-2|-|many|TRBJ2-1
CASHGQGSYNEQFF
TGTGCCAGCCACGGGCAGGGATCCTACAATGAGCAGTTCTTC
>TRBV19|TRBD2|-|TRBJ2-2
CASSIDPGLANTGELFF
TGTGCCAGTAGTATAGATCCGGGACTAGCGAACACCGGGGAGCTGTTTTTT
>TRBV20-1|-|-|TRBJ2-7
CSANRASRVSYEQYF
TGCAGTGCAAATAGGGCCAGTAGAGTCTCCTACGAGCAGTACTTC
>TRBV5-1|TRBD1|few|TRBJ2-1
CASSAEGGWYNEQFF
TGCGCCAGCAGCGCCGAAGGGGGCTGGTACAATGAGCAGTTCTTC
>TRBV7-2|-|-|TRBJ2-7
CASSDGTGVYEQYF
TGTGCCAGCAGCGACGGGACTGGGGTCTACGAGCAGTACTTC
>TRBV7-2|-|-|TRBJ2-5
CASSFASGGSDNEQYF
TGTGCCAGCAGCTTTGCCTCAGGGGGGTCAGACAATGAGCAGTACTTC
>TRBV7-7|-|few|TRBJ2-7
CASSSGPLPYEQYF
TGTGCTAGCAGCTCGGGCCCACTGCCCTACGAGCAGTACTTC
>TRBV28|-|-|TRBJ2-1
CASSSLIHNEQFF
TGTGCCAGCAGTAGCCTCATACACAATGAGCAGTTCTTC
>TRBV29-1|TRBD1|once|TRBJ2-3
CSVPGTGVSGTQYF
TGCAGCGTACCCGGGACAGGAGTATCTGGTACGCAGTATTTT
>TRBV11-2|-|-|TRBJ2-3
CASSLLLPTDTQYF
TGTGCCAGCAGCTTACTCCTCCCCACAGATACGCAGTATTTT
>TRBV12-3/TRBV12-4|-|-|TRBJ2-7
CASSFASGFYEQYF
TGTGCCAGCAGTTTCGCCAGCGGATTCTACGAGCAGTACTTC
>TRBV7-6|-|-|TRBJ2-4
CARSSTSRGLDEQYF
TGTGCCAGAAGCTCGACTAGCAGGGGGCTCGATGAGCAGTACTTC